This paragraph covers one T cell receptor beta chain sequence. No antigen is known for it. CDR3 length: 15 amino acids. Trimming left V 3 bases short and J 4 bases short, with 13 bases between. CDR1 is SGHTA, CDR2 FQGNSA, per germline. TCRdb re-analysed the RT-PCR reads in MiXCR, keeping a single row per CDR3 protein. Of 750,000 to 850,000 distinct CDR3 sequences listed, 15% to 20% are singletons. The record originates from a study of response to subunit inactivated influenza vaccine. The study's findings and limits: Each seasonal influenza vaccination recruits few new T cells, the authors suggested.

This receptor was taken from a man aged 50 or older who received an inactivated influenza vaccine. Sequencing used PBMCs from blood, obtained less than 6 days after vaccination. The chain joins TRBV7-2 to TRBJ1-5, with D possibly TRBD1 on 6 matching bases. As DNA, the CDR3 is TGTGCCAGCAGCTTTTTGTCCACAGGGAATCAGCCCCAGCATTTT. The encoded protein is CASSFLSTGNQPQHF.